This TCR beta chain is from a study of metastatic and nonmetastatic thyroid tumors. Notes on the study in general: Benign nodules were reported to have significantly lower TCR beta diversity than malignant thyroid tumors, in blood and tumor.

This clone was seen many times. Its antigen is undetermined. Germline V gene sequence: CDR1 SGHVS, CDR2 FQNEAQ. With V trimmed by 5 bases and J by 1 base, 2 bases remained unmatched. The CDR3 totals 14 residues. Thyroid surgery had not been preceded by any treatment in any patient. With MiXCR, TCRdb called clones anew from the PCR reads. The sample lists around 22,000 clones, roughly 18% occurring once. This chain uses TRBV7-8 with TRBJ1-5, with 7 positions matching TRBD1. Sequenced material: adjacent normal tissue. This clonotype was obtained from a male donor with papillary thyroid cancer or a benign thyroid nodule (not recorded which). Some clones in this sample may be carry-over from other donors' samples. The CDR3: CASSDRASNQPQHF. Here the CDR3 DNA reads TGTGCCAGCAGCGACAGGGCGAGCAATCAGCCCCAGCATTTT.